Listed below are T cell receptor beta chains from one sample, sequenced in a study of cytomegalovirus exposure and HLA in healthy donors. The repertoire was sequenced with immunoSEQ multiplex PCR; TCRdb's copy has only in-frame clones and lacks some. Found here are fewer than 300,000 clones, roughly 89% of them singletons; the top ten hold 3.5% to 4%. The sequenced sample consisted of PBMCs. Every receptor here comes from a middle-aged man in good health and CMV-seropositive. CDR3s include the opening cysteine and the closing phenylalanine or tryptophan.

v_gene | CDR3aa
TRBV7-9 | CASSLISGKLETQYF
TRBV19 | CASSLGQSDGYTF
TRBV7-9 | CSSSFSGESRNTIYF
TRBV7-8 | CASSDTSYEQYF
TRBV28 | CASTLGGNQPQHF
TRBV6-1 | CASSDRGQGVRNTEAFF
TRBV6-5 | CATRQVGNTGELFF
TRBV5-1 | CASSSNGMREALHF
TRBV10-2 | CASSDPRETVGVSDTQYF
TRBV27 | CATQGSTNQPQHF
TRBV29-1 | CSVELAGGDLTYEQYF
TRBV4-3 | CASSQDRAYEQYF
TRBV7-9 | CASRGWTTGDSPLHF
TRBV7-8 | CASSKTRDFYEQYF
TRBV7-2 | CASSRSGSGPTDTQYF
TRBV2 | CASSGQTSGQRNEQFF
TRBV15 | CATSRDQPAGAYEQYF
TRBV10-3 | CAISELTGQETQYF
TRBV29-1 | CSVTSGRPSYEQYF
TRBV19 | CASSIGGPSYGYTF
TRBV6-1 | CASRHTGLGNQPQHF
TRBV19 | CASSGEGQGAHNEQFF
TRBV6-5 | CASSYSGGVTYNEQFF
TRBV7-3 | CASSFETSAGGTYEQYF
TRBV6-5 | CASSPMTHSYEQYF
TRBV29-1 | CSVGRDSYEQYF
TRBV4-1 | CASSQDKRASGSSYEQYF
TRBV30 | CAWRRDRGETQYF
TRBV28 | CASSVQGNGNQPQHF
TRBV9 | CASSAGQGLNNEQFF
TRBV29-1 | CSVTTGTGGSEAFF
TRBV4-3 | CASSQDRGNFRSSYNEQFF
TRBV27 | CASSPGWERNTEAFF
TRBV6-6 | CASTNAGGRGTVEQYF
TRBV27 | CASSFERVSTDTQYF
TRBV7-2 | CASSRPAGQGNTEAFF
TRBV13 | CASSLLDRGSRGNNEQFF
TRBV19 | CASSPRGYSYEQYF
TRBV7-9 | CASSSQQGPYGYTF
TRBV2 | CASSIRDRAPNEQFF
TRBV28 | CASSPYRGYHEQYF
TRBV5-1 | CASSPEGISTDTQYF
TRBV4-2 | CASSQEGSGRAILEQFF
TRBV7-9 | CASSSTGTAAYEQYF
TRBV4-3 | CASSQGPGEYEQYF
TRBV29-1 | CSLLPGLTYNEQFF
TRBV7-2 | CASSLGLAFSYEQYF
TRBV5-6 | CASSLGVGVRSYEQYF
TRBV7-9 | CASSTGTGFSYEQYF
TRBV7-9 | CASSLGTAKYTEAFF
TRBV18 | CASSPTGGLYEQYF
TRBV7-3 | CASSSLAGARGSEAFF
TRBV29-1 | CSVESGGLNYGYTF